The rows below give T cell receptor beta chains drawn from one sample of a study of blood T cell repertoires in COVID-19. Profiling relied on immunoSEQ multiplex PCR, and the TCRdb table lists in-frame clones only, not all of them. Of about 88,000 clones listed, 89% are singletons. Sample: peripheral blood. The origin of the receptors is an elderly woman with active COVID-19. Both conserved end residues are part of each CDR3. A D gene is named only where the DNA matches it firmly. Expanded clones are given a class, and other clones once, few, many or no size at all.

>NA|TRBV28|TRBJ1-5|TRBD1
TGTGCCAGCAGAACCGTACGGGCAGGGGGCCGTCAGCCCCAGCATTTT
CASRTVRAGGRQPQHF
>few|TRBV6-2/TRBV6-3|TRBJ2-7|TRBD2
TGTGCCAGCAGTTACCGACTAGCGGGGTACGAGCAGTACTTC
CASSYRLAGYEQYF
>NA|TRBV11-2|TRBJ2-7|NA
TGTGCCAGCAGCTTAGATGCGGGCGCAGCGTTAAACTCCTACGAGCAGTACTTC
CASSLDAGAALNSYEQYF
>NA|TRBV5-6|TRBJ2-5|TRBD2
TGTGCCAGCAGCTTGGTCGGACTAGCGGGGCAAGAGACCCAGTACTTC
CASSLVGLAGQETQYF
>NA|TRBV5-4|TRBJ2-1|TRBD1
TGTGCCAGCAGCTTGACGACAGGGCGAGGCAATGAGCAGTTCTTC
CASSLTTGRGNEQFF
>NA|TRBV27|TRBJ2-6|TRBD1
TGTGCCAGCAGTCTCCGACAGGGGGCGGGCTCTGGGGCCAACGTCCTGACTTTC
CASSLRQGAGSGANVLTF
>NA|TRBV18|TRBJ1-6|TRBD1
TGTGCCAGCCGACGACAGGGGGCGGTTAATTCACCCCTCCACTTT
CASRRQGAVNSPLHF
>few|TRBV6-6|TRBJ2-7|NA
TGTGCCAGCAGTTACTCCTCGACTAGACAGGGTGCGGGGCAGTACTTC
CASSYSSTRQGAGQYF
>NA|TRBV9|TRBJ2-3|NA
TGTGCCAGCAGCGTATCAAGGGAGACAGATACGCAGTATTTT
CASSVSRETDTQYF
>NA|TRBV5-6|TRBJ1-6|NA
TGTGCCAGCACTCAGAACTCCTATAATTCACCCCTCCACTTT
CASTQNSYNSPLHF
>NA|TRBV9|TRBJ1-5|TRBD1
TGTGCCAGCAGCCCACAGGGGGCGGTTCAGCCCCAGCATTTT
CASSPQGAVQPQHF
>NA|TRBV9|TRBJ2-1|NA
TGTGCCAGCAGCCTATCGGGATCCTACAATGAGCAGTTCTTC
CASSLSGSYNEQFF
>NA|TRBV21-1|TRBJ2-3|NA
TGTGCCAGCAGCAAAGGAACGGGCCAGGGGAGAGATACGCAGTATTTT
CASSKGTGQGRDTQYF
>NA|TRBV3-1/TRBV3-2|TRBJ2-3|NA
TGTGCCAGCAGCCAAAGGCAGGTGGGAGCAGATACGCAGTATTTT
CASSQRQVGADTQYF
>NA|TRBV2|TRBJ2-5|TRBD2
TGTGCCAGCGGAGCGGGAGTGGGGACCCAGTACTTC
CASGAGVGTQYF
>NA|TRBV27|TRBJ2-2|NA
TGTGCCAGCAGGACAGGTCTTTTCAGCACCGGGGAGCTGTTTTTT
CASRTGLFSTGELFF
>NA|TRBV6-5|TRBJ1-2|TRBD1
TGTGCCAGCAGTCGGGACAGGGACTATGGCTACACCTTC
CASSRDRDYGYTF
>NA|TRBV6-6|TRBJ2-2|NA
TGTGCCAGCAGCACCCTGCGGCCTCGGGACACCGGGGAGCTGTTTTTT
CASSTLRPRDTGELFF
>NA|TRBV28|TRBJ2-7|NA
TGTGCCAGCAGTAGAGGGGGGGGGACCTACGAGCAGTACTTC
CASSRGGGTYEQYF
>once|TRBV6-5|TRBJ2-2|TRBD2
TGTGCCAGCAGTTGGACTAGCGGGAGCACCGGGGAGCTGTTTTTT
CASSWTSGSTGELFF
>once|TRBV2|TRBJ2-3|TRBD2
TGTGCCAGCAGTGAAATGGGACTAGCAGGAGATACGCAGTATTTT
CASSEMGLAGDTQYF
>NA|TRBV18|TRBJ1-6|NA
TGTGCCAGCTCACCGGTGGGCAGCGGCCCTAGCTCCTATAATTCACCCCTCCACTTT
CASSPVGSGPSSYNSPLHF
>NA|TRBV7-8|TRBJ2-5|TRBD1
TGTGCCAGCAGCTTGGACCGACAGGGCGAAGAGACCCAGTACTTC
CASSLDRQGEETQYF
>NA|TRBV6-5|TRBJ2-4|NA
TGTGCCAGCATGGGAGCGGTTAAAAACATTCAGTACTTC
CASMGAVKNIQYF
>NA|TRBV6-2/TRBV6-3|TRBJ1-5|TRBD1
TGTGCCAGCAGTTCAGACAGGGGCCAGCCCCAGCATTTT
CASSSDRGQPQHF
>NA|TRBV3-1/TRBV3-2|TRBJ2-4|NA
TGTGCCAGCAGCCAACTAAGAAACATTCAGTACTTC
CASSQLRNIQYF
>NA|TRBV9|TRBJ2-1|NA
TGTGCCAGCAGCCCCCCGGTCGGCAATGAGCAGTTCTTC
CASSPPVGNEQFF
>few|TRBV3-1/TRBV3-2|TRBJ2-1|TRBD2
TGTGCCAGACTAGGGACTAACGAAGGTCGGGAGCAGTTCTTC
CARLGTNEGREQFF
>NA|TRBV28|TRBJ2-3|NA
TGTGCCAGCAGTTTGGGGAGGACAGATACGCAGTATTTT
CASSLGRTDTQYF
>NA|TRBV4-3|TRBJ2-4|TRBD1
TGCGCCAGCAGTCGGGACAGGGGACCTCAGGGAAACATTCAGTACTTC
CASSRDRGPQGNIQYF
>few|TRBV9|TRBJ1-4|TRBD1
TGTGCCAGCAGCGTAACGGACAGGGGGGAAAAACTGTTTTTT
CASSVTDRGEKLFF
>once|TRBV6-5|TRBJ1-6|NA
TGTGCCACCCAGGGATTTCTCAATTCACCCCTCCACTTT
CATQGFLNSPLHF
>NA|TRBV24-1|TRBJ2-1|TRBD2
TGTGCCACGGGACAGGGACTAACTACTAGCGGGGGCAATGAGCAGTTCTTC
CATGQGLTTSGGNEQFF
>few|TRBV18|TRBJ1-2|NA
TGTGCCAGCTCACCAGACAGAAACTATGGCTACACCTTC
CASSPDRNYGYTF
>NA|TRBV11-2|TRBJ2-1|TRBD2
TGTGCCAGCAGCTTAGAGGCGGGAGTCTCCTACAATGAGCAGTTCTTC
CASSLEAGVSYNEQFF
>NA|TRBV3-1/TRBV3-2|TRBJ1-6|NA
TGTGCCAGCAGCCAATCGGAGGCTCTAGGTTCACCCCTCCACTTT
CASSQSEALGSPLHF
>NA|TRBV19|TRBJ2-1|NA
TGTGCCAGTAGTATAGACGACGACTTAGACAATGAGCAGTTCTTC
CASSIDDDLDNEQFF